A selection of T cell receptor beta chains follows, all from one sample in a study of long-term antiretroviral therapy in people with HIV. The data were produced by immunoSEQ multiplex PCR, yet TCRdb's version contains in-frame clones alone and is incomplete. The sample consists of 5,000 to 7,500 clones, 70% to 90% of them appearing once. The sample here was unsorted PBMCs, taken 3.7 years after starting antiretroviral therapy. The receptors here all came from a woman in her forties or fifties with HIV. Both conserved end residues are part of each CDR3. D genes are given only for firm matches. Only part of the rows carry a size: once, few, many, or a class if the clone is expanded.

d_call: .
v_call: TRBV6-1
clone_size: .
j_call: TRBJ2-7
cdr3_aa: CASRLGFSYEQYF
cdr3_nt: TGTGCCAGCAGGCTCGGATTCTCCTACGAGCAGTACTTC

d_call: TRBD2
v_call: TRBV4-2
clone_size: .
j_call: TRBJ2-3
cdr3_aa: CASSQVGTSGTDTQYF
cdr3_nt: TGTGCCAGCAGCCAAGTAGGGACTAGCGGCACAGATACGCAGTATTTT

d_call: TRBD2
v_call: TRBV2
clone_size: .
j_call: TRBJ2-3
cdr3_aa: CASGSPRAGDTDTQYF
cdr3_nt: TGTGCCAGCGGGAGCCCCCGAGCGGGAGATACAGATACGCAGTATTTT

d_call: .
v_call: TRBV5-4
clone_size: once
j_call: TRBJ2-3
cdr3_aa: CASSLEAGDTDTQYF
cdr3_nt: TGTGCCAGCAGCTTGGAGGCAGGAGACACAGATACGCAGTATTTT

d_call: .
v_call: TRBV6-6
clone_size: .
j_call: TRBJ2-3
cdr3_aa: CASSNRQSTDTQYF
cdr3_nt: TGTGCCAGCAGTAATCGACAGAGCACAGATACGCAGTATTTT

d_call: .
v_call: TRBV5-4
clone_size: .
j_call: TRBJ2-6
cdr3_aa: CASSLEGGANVLTF
cdr3_nt: TGTGCCAGCAGCTTGGAGGGGGGGGCCAACGTCCTGACTTTC

d_call: .
v_call: TRBV6-6
clone_size: .
j_call: TRBJ2-7
cdr3_aa: CASSYSGESQYF
cdr3_nt: TGTGCCAGCAGTTACTCTGGCGAGTCGCAGTACTTC

d_call: .
v_call: TRBV11-2
clone_size: .
j_call: TRBJ2-2
cdr3_aa: CASSLQRTGELFF
cdr3_nt: TGTGCCAGCAGCTTACAACGCACCGGGGAGCTGTTTTTT

d_call: .
v_call: TRBV19
clone_size: .
j_call: TRBJ2-7
cdr3_aa: CASSIEVSYEQYF
cdr3_nt: TGTGCCAGTAGTATAGAGGTCTCCTACGAGCAGTACTTC

d_call: .
v_call: TRBV5-6
clone_size: .
j_call: TRBJ2-7
cdr3_aa: CASSFGSGILLEQYF
cdr3_nt: TGTGCCAGCAGCTTCGGAAGCGGAATTCTCCTCGAGCAGTACTTC

d_call: .
v_call: TRBV7-8
clone_size: .
j_call: TRBJ2-1
cdr3_aa: CASSPVFDSSYNEQFF
cdr3_nt: TGTGCCAGCAGCCCCGTGTTCGACAGCTCCTACAATGAGCAGTTCTTC

d_call: TRBD1
v_call: TRBV7-9
clone_size: .
j_call: TRBJ1-6
cdr3_aa: CASSHGTANSPLHF
cdr3_nt: TGTGCCAGCAGCCACGGGACAGCCAATTCACCCCTCCACTTT

d_call: .
v_call: TRBV14
clone_size: .
j_call: TRBJ2-2
cdr3_aa: CASSQKLHQTDNTNTGELFF
cdr3_nt: TGTGCCAGCAGCCAAAAACTGCATCAGACAGACAATACGAACACCGGGGAGCTGTTTTTT

d_call: TRBD2
v_call: TRBV4-1
clone_size: .
j_call: TRBJ2-3
cdr3_aa: CASSQGLAIADTQYF
cdr3_nt: TGCGCCAGCAGCCAGGGACTAGCTATCGCAGATACGCAGTATTTT

d_call: .
v_call: TRBV9
clone_size: .
j_call: TRBJ2-1
cdr3_aa: CASSVEGGVVRLGDYNEQFF
cdr3_nt: TGTGCCAGCAGCGTAGAAGGGGGGGTGGTGCGGCTAGGCGACTACAATGAGCAGTTCTTC

d_call: .
v_call: TRBV5-6
clone_size: .
j_call: TRBJ2-7
cdr3_aa: CASSSSYEQYF
cdr3_nt: TGTGCCAGCAGCTCCTCCTACGAGCAGTACTTC

d_call: TRBD1
v_call: TRBV10-3
clone_size: .
j_call: TRBJ1-4
cdr3_aa: CAIQTGRNEKLFF
cdr3_nt: TGTGCCATCCAGACAGGGCGGAATGAAAAACTGTTTTTT